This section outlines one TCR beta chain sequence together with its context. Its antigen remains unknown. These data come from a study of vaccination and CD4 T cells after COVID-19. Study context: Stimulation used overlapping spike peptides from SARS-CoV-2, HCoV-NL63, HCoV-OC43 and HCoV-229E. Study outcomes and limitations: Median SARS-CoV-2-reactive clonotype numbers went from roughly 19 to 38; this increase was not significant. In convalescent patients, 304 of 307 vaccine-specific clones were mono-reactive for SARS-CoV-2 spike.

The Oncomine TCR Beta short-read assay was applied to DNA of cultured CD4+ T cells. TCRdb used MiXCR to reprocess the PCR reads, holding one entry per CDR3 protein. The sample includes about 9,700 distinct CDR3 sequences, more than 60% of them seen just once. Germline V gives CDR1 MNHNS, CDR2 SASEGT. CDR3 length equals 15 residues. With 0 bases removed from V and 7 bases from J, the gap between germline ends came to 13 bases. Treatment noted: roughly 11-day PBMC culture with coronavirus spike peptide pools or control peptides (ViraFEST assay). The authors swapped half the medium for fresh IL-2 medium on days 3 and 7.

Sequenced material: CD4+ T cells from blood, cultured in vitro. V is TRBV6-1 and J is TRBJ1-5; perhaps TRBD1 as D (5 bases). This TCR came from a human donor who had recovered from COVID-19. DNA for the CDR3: TGTGCCAGCAGTGAAGCCCGCGGGGAGGGGCAGCCCCAGCATTTT. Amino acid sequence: CASSEARGEGQPQHF.